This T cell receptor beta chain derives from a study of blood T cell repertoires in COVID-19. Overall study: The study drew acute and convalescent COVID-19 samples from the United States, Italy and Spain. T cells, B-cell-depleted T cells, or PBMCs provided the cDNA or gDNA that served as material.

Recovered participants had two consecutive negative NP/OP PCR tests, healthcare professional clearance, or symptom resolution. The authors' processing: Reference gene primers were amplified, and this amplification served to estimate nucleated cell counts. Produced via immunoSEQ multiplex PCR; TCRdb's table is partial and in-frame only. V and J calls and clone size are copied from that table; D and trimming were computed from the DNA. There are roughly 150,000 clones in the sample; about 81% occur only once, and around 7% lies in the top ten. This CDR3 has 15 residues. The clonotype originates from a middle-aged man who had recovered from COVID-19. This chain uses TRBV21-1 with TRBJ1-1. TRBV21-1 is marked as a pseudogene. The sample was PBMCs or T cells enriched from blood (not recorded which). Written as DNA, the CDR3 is TGTGCCAGCACCCCACCGGGGATCGTGAACACTGAAGCTTTCTTT. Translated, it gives CASTPPGIVNTEAFF.